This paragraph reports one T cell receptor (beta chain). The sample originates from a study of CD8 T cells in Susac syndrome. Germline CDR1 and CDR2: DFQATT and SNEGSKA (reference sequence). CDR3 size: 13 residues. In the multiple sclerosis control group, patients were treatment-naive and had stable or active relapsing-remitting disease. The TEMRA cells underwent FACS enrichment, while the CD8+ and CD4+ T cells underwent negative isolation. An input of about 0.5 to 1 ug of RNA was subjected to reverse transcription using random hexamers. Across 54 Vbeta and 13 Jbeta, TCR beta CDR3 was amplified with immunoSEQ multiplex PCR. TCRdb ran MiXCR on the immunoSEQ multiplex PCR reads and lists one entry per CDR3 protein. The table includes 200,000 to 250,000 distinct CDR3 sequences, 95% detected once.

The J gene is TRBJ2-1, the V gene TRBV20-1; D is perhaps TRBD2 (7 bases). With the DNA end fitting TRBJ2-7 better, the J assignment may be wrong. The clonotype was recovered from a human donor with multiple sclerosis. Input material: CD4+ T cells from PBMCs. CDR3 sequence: CSAHEGGEGEQYF. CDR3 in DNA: TGCAGTGCCCACGAGGGGGGGGAGGGCGAGCAGTACTTC.